A selection of T cell receptor beta chains follows, all from one sample in a study of blood T cells in healthy people across ages. MiXCR, applied by TCRdb to the 5' RACE reads, yields one record per CDR3 protein. The repertoire holds roughly 1,800,000 distinct CDR3 sequences, with about 49% as singletons. The sample was blood. Receptors were obtained from a woman aged 35 to 49 in good health. CDR3s include the opening cysteine and the closing phenylalanine or tryptophan. D genes are given only for firm matches. Expanded clones are given a class, and other clones once, few, many or no size at all.

d_call | j_call | v_call | clone_size | cdr3_aa | cdr3_nt
TRBD2 | TRBJ2-1 | TRBV20-1 | . | CSARGLAVSNEQFF | TGCAGTGCTCGAGGACTAGCGGTGTCCAATGAGCAGTTCTTC
. | TRBJ2-4 | TRBV5-1 | . | CASSTGELAKNIQYF | TGCGCCAGCAGCACCGGGGAATTAGCCAAAAACATTCAGTACTTC
. | TRBJ1-1 | TRBV6-2/TRBV6-3 | . | CASSGLLILGNTEAFF | TGTGCCAGCAGTGGGCTACTAATTTTGGGAAACACTGAAGCTTTCTTT
. | TRBJ2-7 | TRBV7-9 | . | CASSSTQYREEQYF | TGTGCCAGCAGCTCCACCCAATATAGGGAAGAGCAGTACTTC
TRBD2 | TRBJ2-1 | TRBV6-4 | few | CAGSGLAADEQFF | TGTGCCGGATCGGGACTAGCAGCCGATGAGCAGTTCTTC
. | TRBJ1-6 | TRBV28 | . | CASSILGGEDSPLHF | TGTGCCAGCAGCATACTCGGGGGGGAGGATTCACCCCTCCACTTT
TRBD1 | TRBJ1-4 | TRBV20-1 | few | CSARDPGTGLEKLFF | TGCAGTGCTAGGGATCCCGGGACAGGGCTTGAAAAACTGTTTTTT
. | TRBJ2-7 | TRBV6-1 | . | CASTPQPYEQYF | TGTGCCAGCACACCCCAGCCCTACGAGCAGTACTTC
TRBD1 | TRBJ1-2 | TRBV9 | . | CASSGGQGDDGYTF | TGTGCCAGCAGCGGGGGACAGGGGGACGATGGCTACACCTTC
. | TRBJ2-1 | TRBV6-5 | . | CASREDNTDEQFF | TGTGCCAGCAGAGAGGACAACACAGATGAGCAGTTCTTC
TRBD1 | TRBJ2-5 | TRBV28 | . | CASSLFFTAGGPGATQYF | TGTGCCAGCAGTTTATTTTTCACCGCAGGGGGACCTGGGGCGACCCAGTACTTC
. | TRBJ1-1 | TRBV28 | . | CASYYRDAPVTEAFF | TGTGCCAGTTACTATAGGGACGCCCCGGTCACTGAAGCTTTCTTT
. | TRBJ2-5 | TRBV20-1 | few | CSANPGRGETQYF | TGCAGTGCTAACCCGGGAAGGGGAGAGACCCAGTACTTC
. | TRBJ2-1 | TRBV7-9 | . | CASSRRGADEQFF | TGTGCCAGCAGCAGGCGGGGCGCAGATGAGCAGTTCTTC
TRBD1 | TRBJ1-2 | TRBV27 | . | CASSSPGTGLGGYTF | TGTGCCAGCAGTTCCCCCGGGACAGGGCTCGGAGGCTACACCTTC
. | TRBJ2-5 | TRBV20-1 | . | CSARLAGRRETQYF | TGCAGTGCTAGACTCGCGGGGAGGCGGGAGACCCAGTACTTC
. | TRBJ2-7 | TRBV29-1 | few | CSVDPKDSRGEQYF | TGCAGCGTTGACCCGAAGGACAGCCGGGGCGAGCAGTACTTC
. | TRBJ1-2 | TRBV4-3 | . | CASSQGQGPTYGYTF | TGCGCCAGCAGCCAAGGCCAGGGACCAACTTATGGCTACACCTTC
. | TRBJ2-3 | TRBV29-1 | . | CSVEPSSGTRYF | TGCAGCGTTGAGCCTAGCTCTGGCACGCGGTATTTT
. | TRBJ1-2 | TRBV20-1 | . | CSARSIDLYGYTF | TGCAGTGCTAGAAGCATAGATCTCTATGGCTACACCTTC
TRBD1 | TRBJ2-3 | TRBV29-1 | . | CSVAGTGVRRADTQYF | TGCAGCGTTGCCGGGACAGGGGTTCGTCGCGCAGATACGCAGTATTTT
. | TRBJ1-2 | TRBV3-1 | few | CASSLRSNQGGYTF | TGTGCCAGCAGCCTCAGGAGTAACCAGGGGGGCTACACCTTC
TRBD1 | TRBJ2-1 | TRBV6-2/TRBV6-3 | . | CASSSGQGFGEQFF | TGTGCCAGCAGTTCGGGACAGGGGTTCGGTGAGCAGTTCTTC
TRBD1 | TRBJ2-5 | TRBV5-1 | . | CASSLVLTGGAETQYF | TGCGCCAGCAGCTTGGTCTTAACAGGGGGCGCAGAGACCCAGTACTTC
. | TRBJ1-2 | TRBV27 | few | CASTPGPGVYGYTF | TGTGCCAGCACCCCAGGGCCAGGGGTCTATGGCTACACCTTC
TRBD2 | TRBJ2-1 | TRBV11-2 | . | CASSLVGGGVAGDEQFF | TGTGCCAGCAGCTTAGTAGGAGGGGGGGTAGCGGGGGATGAGCAGTTCTTC
TRBD2 | TRBJ2-3 | TRBV13 | few | CASSPWTSGYTDTQYF | TGTGCCAGCAGCCCCTGGACTAGCGGGTACACAGATACGCAGTATTTT
. | TRBJ1-2 | TRBV27 | few | CASSWGADYGYTF | TGTGCCAGCAGTTGGGGAGCGGACTATGGCTACACCTTC
TRBD1 | TRBJ2-3 | TRBV6-5 | . | CASSYFVGTGVGDTQYF | TGTGCCAGCAGTTATTTCGTCGGGACAGGGGTCGGAGATACGCAGTATTTT
. | TRBJ2-5 | TRBV6-1 | . | CASSKRPGTPLETQYF | TGTGCCAGCAGCAAGCGCCCCGGGACACCTCTCGAGACCCAGTACTTC
. | TRBJ2-7 | TRBV28 | few | CASSPDSRRGEQYF | TGTGCCAGCAGTCCCGACAGCCGGCGGGGAGAGCAGTACTTC
TRBD1 | TRBJ1-2 | TRBV7-3 | few | CASSPVAGGGYTF | TGTGCCAGCAGCCCCGTAGCAGGGGGCGGCTACACCTTC
. | TRBJ2-5 | TRBV4-2 | few | CASSQDSGGSQETQYF | TGTGCCAGCAGCCAAGATAGCGGAGGAAGCCAAGAGACCCAGTACTTC
. | TRBJ2-3 | TRBV6-1 | . | CASSVLVRDTQYF | TGTGCCAGCAGTGTGTTGGTCAGGGATACGCAGTATTTT
TRBD1 | TRBJ1-1 | TRBV7-9 | . | CASSFLQGSTEAFF | TGTGCCAGCAGCTTCCTACAGGGGTCCACTGAAGCTTTCTTT
. | TRBJ2-1 | TRBV4-1 | once | CASSQVQGLWDNEQFF | TGCGCCAGCAGCCAAGTCCAGGGCCTGTGGGACAATGAGCAGTTCTTC
. | TRBJ2-5 | TRBV21-1 | . | CASSSGTSEGTQYF | TGTGCCAGCAGCAGCGGGACATCGGAGGGGACCCAGTACTTC
TRBD2 | TRBJ2-3 | TRBV24-1 | . | CATGLAGITDTQYF | TGTGCCACCGGACTAGCGGGGATCACAGATACGCAGTATTTT
TRBD1 | TRBJ2-3 | TRBV7-2 | . | CASSPRTGSMTDTQYF | TGTGCCAGCAGCCCTAGGACAGGGTCTATGACAGATACGCAGTATTTT
. | TRBJ2-7 | TRBV20-1 | . | CSASLASGEQYF | TGCAGTGCTAGTCTCGCCTCGGGGGAGCAGTACTTC
. | TRBJ2-5 | TRBV10-3 | . | CAISESPFETQYF | TGTGCCATCAGTGAGAGCCCTTTTGAGACCCAGTACTTC
. | TRBJ2-3 | TRBV6-2/TRBV6-3 | . | CASSFQNRLVDTQYF | TGTGCCAGCAGTTTTCAAAACCGACTGGTAGATACGCAGTATTTT
TRBD2 | TRBJ2-4 | TRBV13 | . | CASSLSLAGNNEQYF | TGTGCCAGCAGCTTATCACTAGCGGGGAACAATGAGCAGTACTTC
. | TRBJ2-7 | TRBV24-1 | . | CATSDPTGKWSSYEQYF | TGTGCCACCAGTGATCCAACAGGGAAATGGTCCTCCTACGAGCAGTACTTC
TRBD1 | TRBJ1-5 | TRBV28 | . | CASSPTGGWNQPQHF | TGTGCCAGCAGTCCTACAGGGGGTTGGAATCAGCCCCAGCATTTT
TRBD2 | TRBJ2-5 | TRBV7-2 | . | CASSPRGLAGVKTETQYF | TGTGCCAGCAGCCCACGGGGCCTAGCGGGGGTGAAGACGGAGACCCAGTACTTC
TRBD1 | TRBJ2-1 | TRBV4-3 | . | CASSQTGAHEQFF | TGCGCCAGCAGCCAGACAGGGGCGCATGAGCAGTTCTTC
. | TRBJ2-7 | TRBV5-1 | few | CASSNTGRFTYEQYF | TGCGCCAGCAGCAATACAGGGAGGTTCACCTACGAGCAGTACTTC
TRBD2 | TRBJ2-1 | TRBV28 | few | CASSRGGPYNEQFF | TGTGCCAGCAGCCGGGGGGGACCCTACAATGAGCAGTTCTTC
TRBD1 | TRBJ2-4 | TRBV28 | . | CASRPNALGQGLNIQYF | TGTGCCAGCAGGCCTAACGCCCTGGGACAGGGCCTGAACATTCAGTACTTC
TRBD2 | TRBJ2-7 | TRBV20-1 | . | CSARLAGVAYEQYF | TGCAGTGCTAGACTAGCGGGGGTTGCCTACGAGCAGTACTTC
TRBD2 | TRBJ2-7 | TRBV7-2 | . | CASSTDPAGVPYEQYF | TGTGCCAGCAGCACAGATCCTGCGGGGGTCCCATACGAGCAGTACTTC
TRBD1 | TRBJ2-1 | TRBV6-5 | few | CASSSDRGLNEQFF | TGTGCCAGCAGTTCTGACAGGGGGTTGAATGAGCAGTTCTTC
. | TRBJ2-4 | TRBV27 | . | CASRGRENIQYF | TGTGCCAGTAGGGGGAGAGAAAACATTCAGTACTTC
TRBD1 | TRBJ1-4 | TRBV9 | . | CASSTGQGSNEKLFF | TGTGCCAGCAGCACCGGACAGGGGTCTAATGAAAAACTGTTTTTT